These 30 T cell receptor beta chains were all obtained from the same sample, sequenced in a study of CD8+ T cells in alopecia areata. Extracted RNA was reverse transcribed, and the resulting cDNA served as sequencing template. Clones were read by immunoSEQ multiplex PCR, and TCRdb kept only the in-frame ones, dropping some. The sample has some 150,000 clones; about 54% are singletons. Treatment indicated: oral pan-JAK inhibitor, 5-10 mg twice daily. The sample consisted of CD4+ T cells sorted from blood, taken around week 55, from a patient treated with tofacitinib. The receptors were sampled from a human donor with alopecia areata.

This clone was recorded a few times. V usage is TRBV30 and J usage is TRBJ2-7; D is unclear. This CDR3 has 11 residues. V lost 2 bases, J lost 7 bases, and 9 bases lay in between. The germline V gene encodes CDR1 GTSNPN and CDR2 SVGIG (reference sequence). CDR3 nucleotide sequence: TGTGCCTGGAGTATCGGACCAGAGCAGTACTTC. Protein product: CAWSIGPEQYF.

The genes are TRBV7-9 and TRBJ2-2, with TRBD1 identical over 11 bases. The germline V gene encodes CDR1 SEHNR and CDR2 FQNEAQ (reference sequence). The CDR3 spans 14 residues. The ends lost 8 bases at V and 4 bases at J; junction bases unmatched: 3. The CDR3 here is CASDGQGATGELFF. The CDR3 DNA reads TGTGCCAGCGACGGACAGGGGGCCACCGGGGAGCTGTTTTTT.

The chain has TRBV7-3 and TRBJ2-1, with 8 bases matching TRBD1. From germline, CDR1 is SGHTA and CDR2 FQGTGA. This CDR3 region has 13 residues. J was trimmed by 5 bases and V by 4 bases; bases with no gene match: 1. The CDR3 is CASSWGQDNEQFF. CDR3 nucleotide sequence: TGTGCCAGCAGCTGGGGACAGGACAATGAGCAGTTCTTC.

For this clone: In the same sample, other DNA sequences code for this CDR3. This rearrangement joins TRBV29-1 to TRBJ2-5; a possible D gene is TRBD1 (5 bases). Deletions cut 1 base from V and 0 bases from J, with 6 bases between. The CDR3 is made up of 13 amino acids. CDR1 and CDR2 (germline): SQVTM, ANQGSEA. The CDR3 loop reads CSVEGQYQETQYF. In DNA form, the CDR3 reads TGCAGCGTTGAAGGACAGTACCAAGAGACCCAGTACTTC.

CDR3 in amino acids: CASSWNRGNTEAFF. CDR3 in DNA: TGCGCCAGCAGCTGGAACAGGGGGAACACTGAAGCTTTCTTT. The V call is TRBV5-1, the J call TRBJ1-1; 7 bases map to TRBD1. Losses at the gene ends were 3 bases for V and 1 base for J; bases not matched to a gene: 3. The CDR3 runs to 14 residues. Germline-derived CDR1 and CDR2 are SGHRS and YFSETQ.

This clone has just a few counts. The rearrangement joins TRBV27 to TRBJ2-3; D is possibly TRBD1 (5 bases). Trimming removed 2 bases from V and 0 bases from J, with 12 bases in between. The CDR3 totals 16 residues. Germline CDR1 is MNHEY and CDR2 is SMNVEV (reference sequence). CDR3 amino acids: CASSLDRAPSTDTQYF. The DNA for the CDR3 is TGTGCCAGCAGTTTAGACAGAGCTCCAAGCACAGATACGCAGTATTTT.

The CDR3 loop reads CAWSKVDKYEAFF. The CDR3 coding sequence is TGTGCCTGGAGTAAGGTAGACAAGTATGAAGCTTTCTTT. The J gene is TRBJ1-1, the V gene TRBV30; D not resolved. Germline values: CDR1 GTSNPN, CDR2 SVGIG (reference sequence). This CDR3 comprises 13 residues. Trimming removed 2 bases from V and 7 bases from J, with 14 bases in between.

This clone was seen a handful of times. The rearrangement links TRBV5-1 to TRBJ1-4; D unresolved. V was clipped by 0 bases and J by 4 bases, with 10 bases between them. Germline CDR1 and CDR2: SGHRS and YFSETQ. The CDR3 has 15 residues. The CDR3 nucleotides are TGCGCCAGCAGCTTGGGGGCGCCTAGTAATGAAAAACTGTTTTTT. It codes for CASSLGAPSNEKLFF.

This clone has just a few counts. This chain uses TRBV29-1 with TRBJ2-3; D gene unclear. CDR3 length: 13 amino acids. Trimming removed 7 bases at V and 5 bases at J, with 16 bases between. The germline V gene encodes CDR1 SQVTM and CDR2 ANQGSEA. CDR3 DNA sequence: TGCAGCGCCGACCCCTATCCGCGAGATACGCAGTATTTT. Translated, it gives CSADPYPRDTQYF.

This chain's CDR3 is CSVVQGAYEQYF. CDR3 in DNA: TGCAGCGTTGTACAGGGGGCCTACGAGCAGTACTTC. The chain has TRBV29-1 and TRBJ2-7; TRBD1 matches 8 bases. Germline assignment: CDR1 SQVTM and CDR2 ANQGSEA. V trimming: 4 bases; J trimming: 2 bases; junction bases outside the gene matches: 1. The CDR3 length is 12 residues.

The chain is built from TRBV29-1 and TRBJ1-2; D possibly corresponds to TRBD1 (6 bases). In germline, CDR1 is SQVTM, CDR2 ANQGSEA. V dropped 0 bases and J dropped 4 bases, with 15 bases sitting between them. CDR3 length: 15 residues. The CDR3 coding sequence is TGCAGCGTTGAAGATCGGGAGGGGGTCGTCTATGGCTACACCTTC. Its protein is CSVEDREGVVYGYTF.

This clone has only a few counts. This rearrangement joins TRBV29-1 to TRBJ1-1; TRBD1 is a possible D gene (6 bases). The CDR3 spans 14 residues. CDR1 and CDR2 from the germline V gene are SQVTM and ANQGSEA. The V gene lost 2 bases and the J gene lost 1 base, with 11 bases spanning the gap. The CDR3 nucleotides are TGCAGCGTTGAACGTCGACAGGCGAACACTGAAGCTTTCTTT. Amino acid sequence: CSVERRQANTEAFF.

This clone was observed a handful of times. The chain employs TRBV6-5 and TRBJ1-6; no definite D call. The CDR3 consists of 13 residues. CDR1 and CDR2 (germline): MNHEY, SVGAGI. The V end lost 7 bases, the J end lost 7 bases, and 11 bases lay between the germline ends. In DNA, the CDR3 is TGTGCCAGCAACCCGGGGTCCAATTCACCCCTCCACTTT. Translation gives CASNPGSNSPLHF.

This chain connects TRBV6-1 to TRBJ2-1; D possibly corresponds to TRBD1 (5 bases). The CDR3 extends over 12 amino acids. V dropped 6 bases and J dropped 6 bases, with 9 bases sitting between them. The germline CDR1 and CDR2 sequences are MNHNS and SASEGT. The DNA of the CDR3 is TGTGCCAGCAGCGTTGACAGCAATGAGCAGTTCTTC. It yields the protein CASSVDSNEQFF.

The gene calls are TRBV6-6 and TRBJ2-5, with 9 bases fitting TRBD1. Germline assignment: CDR1 MNHNY and CDR2 SVGAGI (reference sequence). After removal of 1 base from V and 0 bases from J, the junction contained 0 bases not matched to a gene. The CDR3 runs to 15 residues. CDR3 sequence reads: CASSYWDRDQETQYF. In DNA form, the CDR3 reads TGTGCCAGCAGTTACTGGGACAGGGACCAAGAGACCCAGTACTTC.

The chain recombines TRBV5-5 with TRBJ2-3, with 7 bases identical to TRBD1. The CDR3 has 15 amino acids. Germline trimming cut 1 base from V and 0 bases from J; bases unmatched to any gene: 2. CDR1 SGHKS and CDR2 YYEKEE come from the germline V gene (reference sequence). The CDR3 sequence: CASSLRQGSTDTQYF. The CDR3 DNA is TGTGCCAGCAGCTTGCGACAGGGTAGCACAGATACGCAGTATTTT. The full variable domain, completed using reference TRBV5-5 and TRBJ2-3, is DAGVTQSPTHLIKTRGQQVTLRCSPISGHKSVSWYQQVLGQGPQFIFQYYEKEERGRGNFPDRFSARQFPNYSSELNVNALLLGDSALYLCASSLRQGSTDTQYFGPGTRLTVL.

The table lists this clone with a count of one. The chain joins TRBV5-1 to TRBJ2-3; D not certain. Germline V gene data show CDR1 as SGHRS and CDR2 as YFSETQ. This CDR3 spans 15 amino acids. V lost 4 bases to trimming and J lost 0 bases, with 12 bases between them. In DNA, the CDR3 is TGCGCCAGCAGCCCTACCAGTGGGAGCACAGATACGCAGTATTTT. This encodes CASSPTSGSTDTQYF.

A few counts support this clone. Germline and junction disagree at one end, which may indicate a read error. CDR3 coding DNA: TGCAGCGTTGATTTGGTGGCACCCTTC. This sequence encodes CSVDLVAPF. This sequence joins TRBV29-1 and TRBJ1-2; no clear D gene. This CDR3 contains 9 residues. The V gene's germline CDR1 is SQVTM and CDR2 ANQGSEA. The full variable domain, completed using reference TRBV29-1 and TRBJ1-2, is SAVISQKPSRDICQRGTSLTIQCQVDSQVTMMFWYRQQPGQSLTLIATANQGSEATYESGFVIDKFPISRPNLTFSTLTVSNMSPEDSSIYLCSVDLVAPFGSGTRLTVV.

V usage is TRBV11-2 and J usage is TRBJ1-1; D is uncertain. The CDR3 contains 14 residues. Germline V gene data show CDR1 as SGHAT and CDR2 as FQNNGV. The V gene lost 0 bases and the J gene lost 1 base, with 6 bases spanning the gap. CDR3: CASSLEDPNTEAFF. The CDR3 DNA follows: TGTGCCAGCAGCTTAGAAGACCCGAACACTGAAGCTTTCTTT.

The chain couples TRBV7-3 to TRBJ2-6; D remains unclear. Trimming took 1 base from V and 3 from J, leaving 16 bases between them. This CDR3 region has 18 residues. The V gene's germline CDR1 is SGHTA and CDR2 FQGTGA. CDR3 residues: CASSLIPLLGSGANVLTF. CDR3 in DNA: TGTGCCAGCAGCTTAATCCCCCTTCTAGGTAGTGGGGCCAACGTCCTGACTTTC.

The chain carries TRBV18 and TRBJ2-1; D is possibly TRBD1 (6 bases). In germline, CDR1 is KGHSH, CDR2 LQKENI. There are 16 residues in the CDR3. V shed 2 bases and J shed 0 bases, with 11 bases lying between them. In DNA form, the CDR3 reads TGTGCCAGCTCACCAGCCACAGGGATCTCCTACAATGAGCAGTTCTTC. Residues: CASSPATGISYNEQFF.

V gene TRBV10-3 combines with J gene TRBJ1-5; tentative D call: TRBD1 (6 bases). V was cut by 4 bases and J by 5 bases, with 9 bases left in between. The CDR3 has 13 residues. Germline-derived CDR1 and CDR2 are ENHRY and SYGVKD. The CDR3 DNA follows: TGTGCCATCAGTGTACAGGGTGATCAGCCCCAGCATTTT. It yields the protein CAISVQGDQPQHF.

This clone was detected once. The chain joins TRBV7-8 to TRBJ2-1; a possible D gene is TRBD2 (5 bases). Trimming stripped 4 bases from V and 9 bases from J, with 16 bases between. The CDR3 totals 14 residues. Per the germline V gene, CDR1 is SGHVS and CDR2 is FQNEAQ. The DNA for the CDR3 is TGTGCCAGCAGCTCCACTGCCCGGGGTAGTGAGCAGTTCTTC. Its protein is CASSSTARGSEQFF.

This chain uses TRBV30 with TRBJ1-1; the D gene is possibly TRBD1 (5 bases). V lost 8 bases to trimming and J lost 3 bases, with 22 bases between them. CDR3 size: 15 residues. CDR1 and CDR2 from the germline V gene are GTSNPN and SVGIG (reference sequence). The CDR3: CAQTPKGREDTEAFF. CDR3 coding DNA: TGTGCCCAAACCCCTAAGGGCAGGGAGGACACTGAAGCTTTCTTT.

This clone was seen only once. This rearrangement joins TRBV30 to TRBJ1-2; 7 bases are shared with TRBD1. This CDR3 comprises 14 residues. Per germline, CDR1 GTSNPN and CDR2 SVGIG (reference sequence). The trim removed 0 bases at V and 0 bases at J, leaving 1 base unmatched. Here the CDR3 reads CAWSVGTANYGYTF. CDR3 DNA: TGTGCCTGGAGTGTGGGGACAGCTAACTATGGCTACACCTTC.

The rearrangement uses TRBV15 and TRBJ2-1; no clear D gene. The CDR3 has 12 amino acids. Trimming stripped 1 base from V and 10 bases from J, with 8 bases between. Germline CDR1 LNHNV, CDR2 YYDKDF (reference sequence). The CDR3 nucleotides read TGTGCCACCAGCAGAGCTCGGGCCGAGCAGTTCTTC. Protein product: CATSRARAEQFF.

The rearrangement links TRBV9 to TRBJ2-5; TRBD2 is a possible D gene (5 bases). Deletions cut 4 bases from V and 5 bases from J, with 9 bases between. Germline lookup yields CDR1 SGDLS and CDR2 YYNGEE. This CDR3 spans 12 amino acids. The chain's CDR3 is CASSPGEETQYF. As DNA, the CDR3 is TGTGCCAGCAGCCCCGGGGAGGAGACCCAGTACTTC.

This chain links TRBV19 with TRBJ2-2; TRBD2 aligns across 8 bases. Germline lookup yields CDR1 LNHDA and CDR2 SQIVND (reference sequence). CDR3 length: 16 amino acids. J was trimmed by 2 bases and V by 7 bases; bases with no gene match: 9. The CDR3 reads CASNKGLGPNTGELFF. The CDR3 DNA sequence: TGTGCCAGTAATAAGGGACTAGGCCCAAACACCGGGGAGCTGTTTTTT.

This clone was seen a few times. V and J are TRBV29-1 and TRBJ1-1; D is undetermined. Germline values: CDR1 SQVTM, CDR2 ANQGSEA. V lost 4 bases, J lost 1 base, and 13 bases lay in between. There are 14 residues in the CDR3. The CDR3 nucleotides read TGCAGCGTTGGGTACACTACTTCGAACACTGAAGCTTTCTTT. Translation gives CSVGYTTSNTEAFF.

In this sample, this clone turned up a few times. CDR3 protein: CATSSVRMDQPQHF. As DNA, the CDR3 is TGTGCCACCAGCAGCGTAAGAATGGATCAGCCCCAGCATTTT. J is TRBJ1-5 and V is TRBV15; no clear D. Looked up from germline, CDR1 is LNHNV and CDR2 is YYDKDF (reference sequence). V lost 3 bases and J 5 bases, leaving 11 bases between the germline ends. The CDR3 extends over 14 amino acids.